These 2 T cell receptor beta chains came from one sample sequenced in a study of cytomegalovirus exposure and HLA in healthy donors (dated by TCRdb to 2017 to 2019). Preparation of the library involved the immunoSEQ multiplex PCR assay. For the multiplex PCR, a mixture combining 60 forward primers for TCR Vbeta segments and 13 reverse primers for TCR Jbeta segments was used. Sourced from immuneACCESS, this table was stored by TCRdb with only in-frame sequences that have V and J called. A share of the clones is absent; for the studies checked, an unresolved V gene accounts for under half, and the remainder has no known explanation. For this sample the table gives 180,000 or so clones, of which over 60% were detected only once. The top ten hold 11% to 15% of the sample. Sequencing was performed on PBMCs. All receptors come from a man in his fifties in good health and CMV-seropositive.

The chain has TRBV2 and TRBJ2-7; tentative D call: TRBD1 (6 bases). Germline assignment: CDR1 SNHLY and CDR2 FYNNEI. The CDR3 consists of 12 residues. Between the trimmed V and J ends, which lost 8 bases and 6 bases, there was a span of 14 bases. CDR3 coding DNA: TGTGCCAGCGGTCAGGGGAAAGGCGAGCAGTACGTC. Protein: CASGQGKGEQYV.

CDR3 DNA sequence: TGTGCCAGCAGCCAAGATAGGACTAGCTACGAGCAGTACTTC. Its protein is CASSQDRTSYEQYF. V usage is TRBV4-2 and J usage is TRBJ2-7, with 7 bases fitting TRBD2. Germline CDR1 and CDR2: LGHNA and YNFKEQ. With 0 bases clipped from V and 3 bases from J, the junction kept 2 bases outside the gene matches. This CDR3 has 14 residues.